Listed here are 32 T cell receptor beta chains from one sample, sequenced in a study of T cell clonality in common variable immunodeficiency. These receptors lack a known antigen. Notes on the study in general: Common variable immunodeficiency TCR beta sequences reportedly had fewer deletions and N-nucleotide insertions.

Repertoires were generated with immunoSEQ multiplex PCR, while TCRdb's copy carries only in-frame clones and drops some. The sample gives about 3,400 clones, none seen only once, and the top ten clones hold around a quarter. Sequences were obtained from peripheral blood mononuclear cells. These receptors were taken from a human donor with common variable immunodeficiency.

This clone was seen only a few times. The CDR3 is cut off 3 residues early in the read; its end comes from the germline J gene. The chain is built from TRBV19 and TRBJ1-2, with 9 bases identical to TRBD1. The CDR3 extends over 15 amino acids. The germline V gene has CDR1 LNHDA and CDR2 SQIVND (reference sequence). V gave up 3 bases and J gave up 7 bases; unmatched junction bases: 9. CDR3 in amino acids: CASSIRDRVPSGYTF. The part of the CDR3 DNA that was read is TGTGCCAGTAGTATCCGGGACAGGGTGCCTTCTGGC.

This clone has a count of ten or more. The sequence runs out 3 residues before the end of the CDR3; the remainder is reconstructed from the germline J gene. The V call is TRBV30, the J call TRBJ1-1; D gene ambiguous. V lost 8 bases to trimming and J lost 0 bases, with 13 bases between them. The CDR3 has 13 residues. Germline CDR1 GTSNPN, CDR2 SVGIG (reference sequence). CDR3 region: CARVADLNTEAFF. The CDR3 DNA, read in part, is TGTGCCCGGGTAGCGGACTTGAACACTGAA.

Concerning this clone: The CDR3 is cut off 3 residues early in the read; its end comes from the germline J gene. The chain couples TRBV11-2 to TRBJ2-1, with TRBD2 matching over 12 bases. In germline, CDR1 is SGHAT, CDR2 FQNNGV. Trimming removed 5 bases from V and 8 bases from J; junction bases left unmatched: 7. The CDR3 runs 15 residues. CDR3 residues: CASSRRTSGAYEQFF. CDR3 DNA, as far as it was read: TGTGCCAGCAGCCGGCGGACTAGCGGGGCCTATGAG.

On this clone: The sequence runs out 3 residues before the end of the CDR3; the remainder is reconstructed from the germline J gene. This chain links TRBV6-2 or TRBV6-3 with TRBJ2-5; TRBD2 agrees at 8 bases. With V trimmed by 8 bases and J by 4 bases, 9 bases remained unmatched. The length of the CDR3 is 14 residues. Germline V gives CDR1 MNHEY, CDR2 SVGEGT. The CDR3 bases that were read are TGTGCCAGCCTCAGAGGCGGGGGGTCAGAGACC. Amino acid sequence: CASLRGGGSET. The entire CDR3 sequence reads CASLRGGGSETQYF.

A word on this clone: The CDR3 goes on 3 residues after the read ends, and that part is filled in from the germline J gene. This rearrangement joins TRBV6-4 to TRBJ1-2; 9 bases are a match to TRBD1. The CDR3 has 14 residues. Germline CDR1 is MRHNA and CDR2 is SNTAGT. CDR3 sequence reads: CASSSRQGGQGYTF. The DNA read from the CDR3 is TGTGCCAGCAGTTCGCGACAGGGGGGCCAAGGC.

This clone has ten or more counts. With the read ending 3 residues before the CDR3 end, the germline J gene is used to fill in that end. The chain recombines TRBV4-1 with TRBJ2-5; 9 positions agree with TRBD2. V lost 0 bases to trimming and J lost 5 bases; unmatched junction nucleotides: 7. Per germline, CDR1 MGHRA and CDR2 YSYEKL. This CDR3 spans 16 amino acids. The CDR3 DNA, read in part, is TGCGCCAGCAGCCAAGAATGGGGCGGGGGGGGCGAGACC. It specifies CASSQEWGGGGET. The complete CDR3 sequence is CASSQEWGGGGETQYF.

Note on this clone: Germline and junction disagree at one end, which may indicate a read error. The sequence runs out 3 residues before the end of the CDR3; the remainder is reconstructed from the germline J gene. The genes are TRBV7-2 and TRBJ2-7; the match to TRBD2 covers 10 bases. CDR1 and CDR2 (germline): SGHTA, FQGNSA. The CDR3 length is 14 residues. CDR3 DNA, as far as it was read: TGTGCCAGCAGCCTAGCGGGGGCTCCCTACGAG. This gives the protein CASSLAGAPYE. The entire CDR3 protein reads CASSLAGAPYEQYF.

This clone has more than one count but fewer than ten. The read terminates 3 residues ahead of where the CDR3 ends, so the germline J gene completes it. The chain combines TRBV19 with TRBJ2-1; 8 bases fit TRBD2. Germline V CDR1 and CDR2: LNHDA, SQIVND (reference sequence). With V trimmed by 7 bases and J by 7 bases, 9 bases remained unmatched. CDR3 size: 14 residues. Incomplete CDR3 DNA: TGTGCCAGTACTTTACGGGGGGGATCAAATGAG. Amino acid sequence: CASTLRGGSNE. The whole CDR3 reads CASTLRGGSNEQFF.

This clone was detected a few times. The covered CDR3 bases are TGTGCCAGTAGTATCACAGGGGGTAAGGAGACC. It codes for CASSITGGKET. The entire CDR3 protein reads CASSITGGKETQYF. The V call is TRBV19, the J call TRBJ2-5; the match to TRBD1 covers 8 bases. The read gets to within 3 residues of the CDR3 end, and the germline J gene fills in the rest. The length of the CDR3 is 14 residues. V shed 3 bases and J 5 bases; nucleotides not matched to a gene: 5. Germline V gene lookup returns CDR1 LNHDA and CDR2 SQIVND (reference sequence). Full variable domain (outside the CDR3, taken from reference TRBV19 and TRBJ2-5): DGGITQSPKYLFRKEGQNVTLSCEQNLNHDAMYWYRQDPGQGLRLIYYSQIVNDFQKGDIAEGYSVSREKKESFPLTVTSAQKNPTAFYLCASSITGGKETQYFGPGTRLLVL.

This clone was found many times. The CDR3 end falls 3 residues outside the read, so it is completed with the germline J gene. V and J are TRBV29-1 and TRBJ2-4; no reliable D call. Germline V gene data show CDR1 as SQVTM and CDR2 as ANQGSEA. This CDR3 comprises 14 residues. Trimming removed 0 bases at V and 0 bases at J, with 6 bases between. CDR3 sequence reads: CSVEDVLAKNIQYF. Incomplete CDR3 DNA: TGCAGCGTTGAAGATGTTCTAGCCAAAAACATT.

This clone occurred many times. Sequence at one end of the junction differs from germline and may be a read error. Read data end 3 residues before the CDR3 end; the end is taken from the germline J gene. The chain is built from TRBV7-7 and TRBJ2-2; the D gene is possibly TRBD2 (5 bases). Germline values: CDR1 SSHAT, CDR2 FNYEAQ (reference sequence). The CDR3 runs to 15 residues. CDR3 protein: CASSLDGLPTGELFF. CDR3 DNA (partial): TGTGCTAGCAGCTTAGACGGACTCCCGACCGGGGAG.

As for this clone: The CDR3 extends 3 residues past the end of the read, so its final part is completed from the germline J gene. The V and J genes are TRBV6-1 and TRBJ1-5; no clear D. CDR1 and CDR2 (germline): MNHNS, SASEGT. Trimming removed 3 bases from V and 0 bases from J, with 3 bases in between. The CDR3 has 13 amino acids. CDR3 loop: CASSDFSNQPQHF. The part of the CDR3 DNA that was read is TGTGCCAGCAGTGACTTTAGCAATCAGCCC.

This clone showed up just a few times. The CDR3 spells CASSRVVTADTEAFF. CDR3 DNA (partial): TGTGCCAGTAGCCGGGTTGTGACGGCAGACACTGAA. This sequence joins TRBV19 and TRBJ1-1; D is uncertain. The observed sequence ends 3 residues before the CDR3 terminus, with the missing tail filled in from the germline J gene. Trimming took 6 bases from V and 3 from J, leaving 17 bases between them. This CDR3 spans 15 amino acids. Germline CDR1 LNHDA, CDR2 SQIVND (reference sequence).

Points on this clone: The sequence runs out 3 residues before the end of the CDR3; the remainder is reconstructed from the germline J gene. This sequence joins TRBV18 and TRBJ1-2; D is perhaps TRBD1 (6 bases). Germline V gene sequence: CDR1 KGHSH, CDR2 LQKENI. V shed 2 bases and J shed 3 bases, with 16 bases lying between them. The CDR3 is made up of 16 amino acids. CDR3 sequence reads: CASSPGLSSGDYGYTF. The part of the CDR3 DNA that was read is TGTGCCAGCTCACCAGGGCTGAGTTCAGGGGACTATGGC.

This clone came up a few times. The CDR3 goes on 3 residues after the read ends, and that part is filled in from the germline J gene. The chain uses TRBV19 and TRBJ2-1; TRBD2 agrees at 11 bases. V shed 6 bases and J 4 bases; nucleotides not matched to a gene: 8. The CDR3 loop spans 16 amino acids. Germline lookup yields CDR1 LNHDA and CDR2 SQIVND (reference sequence). CDR3 sequence reads: CASRDLAGGLYNEQFF. The part of the CDR3 DNA that was read is TGTGCCAGTAGGGATCTAGCGGGGGGCCTTTACAATGAG.

As for this clone: The sequenced fragment ends 3 residues before the CDR3 boundary, so the rest is inferred from the germline J gene. This chain uses TRBV19 with TRBJ1-1; D is perhaps TRBD1 (5 bases). Germline V lookup: CDR1 LNHDA, CDR2 SQIVND (reference sequence). The CDR3 runs to 14 residues. Trimming took 5 bases from V and 4 from J, leaving 14 bases between them. The covered CDR3 bases are TGTGCCAGTAGTGTCGGGGGATCGGTCACTGAA. Its protein is CASSVGGSVTE. The full CDR3 sequence reads CASSVGGSVTEAFF.

About this clone: The read terminates 3 residues before the CDR3 end, so the remaining end is supplied by the germline J gene. V usage is TRBV7-2 and J usage is TRBJ2-5; 7 bases align to TRBD2. This CDR3 has 14 amino acids. Losses at the gene ends were 2 bases for V and 4 bases for J; bases not matched to a gene: 4. Germline-derived CDR1 and CDR2 are SGHTA and FQGNSA. The CDR3 loop is CASSLPAGTETQYF. The covered CDR3 bases are TGTGCCAGCAGCTTACCAGCGGGGACAGAGACC. The full variable domain, in which reference TRBV7-2 and TRBJ2-5 provide the parts outside the CDR3, is GAGVSQSPSNKVTEKGKDVELRCDPISGHTALYWYRQSLGQGLEFLIYFQGNSAPDKSGLPSDRFSAERTGGSVSTLTIQRTQQEDSAVYLCASSLPAGTETQYFGPGTRLLVL.

This clone has just a few counts. The read ends 3 residues early relative to the CDR3; the germline J gene fills the gap. This rearrangement joins TRBV2 to TRBJ1-6, with D unresolved. CDR1 and CDR2 from the germline V gene are SNHLY and FYNNEI. The V and J ends lost 4 bases and 7 bases respectively, with 17 bases between them. CDR3 size: 16 residues. CDR3 sequence reads: CASSGPEDSSNSPLHF. Partial CDR3 DNA: TGTGCCAGCAGTGGACCAGAGGACTCTTCAAATTCACCC.

Comments on this clone: The CDR3 is cut off 3 residues early in the read; its end comes from the germline J gene. The chain uses TRBV7-9 and TRBJ2-7, with 11 bases matching TRBD1. The CDR3 has 15 residues. Germline CDR1 SEHNR, CDR2 FQNEAQ (reference sequence). The J segment lost 3 bases and the V segment lost 2 bases, leaving 3 bases of the junction unmatched. The CDR3 loop reads CASSLSGTGGYEQYF. The sequenced CDR3 bases are TGTGCCAGCAGCTTATCCGGGACAGGGGGCTACGAG.

About this clone itself: The sequence runs out 3 residues before the end of the CDR3; the remainder is reconstructed from the germline J gene. The rearrangement links TRBV18 to TRBJ2-7, with a possible D match to TRBD2 (6 bases). The germline gives CDR1 KGHSH, CDR2 LQKENI. CDR3 length: 14 residues. Trimming took off 1 base at V and 4 bases at J, with 11 bases between the two ends. This chain's CDR3 is CASSPHRDSYEQYF. The CDR3 DNA, read in part, is TGTGCCAGCTCACCACACCGGGACTCTTACGAG. The entire variable domain, with the rest obtained from reference TRBV18 and TRBJ2-7, is as follows: NAGVMQNPRHLVRRRGQEARLRCSPMKGHSHVYWYRQLPEEGLKFMVYLQKENIIDESGMPKERFSAEFPKEGPSILRIQQVVRGDSAAYFCASSPHRDSYEQYFGPGTRLTVT.

This clone came up a few times. The read gets to within 3 residues of the CDR3 end, and the germline J gene fills in the rest. V usage is TRBV7-3 and J usage is TRBJ2-1; 9 positions match TRBD2. CDR1 and CDR2 from the germline V gene are SGHTA and FQGTGA. V lost 4 bases, J lost 6 bases, and 10 bases stayed unmatched. This CDR3 contains 16 residues. CDR3 DNA (partial): TGTGCCAGCAGCTCTCAGGGCGGGGGGGCCGTCAATGAG. Its protein product is CASSSQGGGAVNE. The full CDR3 protein is CASSSQGGGAVNEQFF.

This clone was recorded at least ten times. The read ends 3 residues before the CDR3 terminus; that terminus is restored from the germline J gene. The genes are TRBV30 and TRBJ2-5, with TRBD1 matching 7 bases. This CDR3 has 12 residues. Germline CDR1 reads GTSNPN; CDR2 reads SVGIG (reference sequence). The ends lost 0 bases at V and 5 bases at J; junction bases unmatched: 0. The part of the CDR3 DNA that was read is TGTGCCTGGAGTGTACAGGGGGAGACC. Its translation: CAWSVQGET. The full CDR3 protein is CAWSVQGETQYF.

The sequenced CDR3 bases are TGTGCCAGCAGCCCCGAGTTAGTCGCTCAGCCC. Translating gives CASSPELVAQP. The full CDR3 protein reads CASSPELVAQPQHF. This chain uses TRBV7-6 with TRBJ1-5; D call uncertain. Read data end 3 residues before the CDR3 end; the end is taken from the germline J gene. Germline CDR1 SGHVS, CDR2 FNYEAQ. V shed 5 bases and J shed 6 bases, with 14 bases lying between them. CDR3 size: 14 residues.

With respect to this clone: The read ends 3 residues early relative to the CDR3; the germline J gene fills the gap. J is TRBJ2-4 and V is TRBV7-9; weak D call: TRBD1 (5 bases). Looked up from germline, CDR1 is SEHNR and CDR2 is FQNEAQ (reference sequence). CDR3 length: 14 residues. With 5 bases removed from V and 7 bases from J, the gap between germline ends came to 15 bases. CDR3 in amino acids: CASSLQGNGNIQYF. CDR3 DNA (partial): TGTGCCAGCAGCCTCCAGGGTAACGGGAACATT.

The table lists this clone with many counts. The CDR3 loop reads CASSERGTNTGELFF. The CDR3 bases that were read are TGTGCCAGCAGTGAAAGGGGAACGAACACCGGGGAG. The J gene is TRBJ2-2, the V gene TRBV6-1; tentative D call: TRBD1 (5 bases). The sequence runs out 3 residues before the end of the CDR3; the remainder is reconstructed from the germline J gene. V was trimmed by 2 bases and J by 0 bases, leaving 7 bases between them. CDR1 MNHNS and CDR2 SASEGT come from the germline V gene. CDR3 length: 15 residues.

This clone was counted between two and nine times. The CDR3 is cut off 3 residues early in the read; its end comes from the germline J gene. The chain has TRBV7-9 and TRBJ1-3; D not certain. V lost 5 bases and J 0 bases, leaving 11 bases between the germline ends. CDR3 length: 15 residues. Germline V gene data show CDR1 as SEHNR and CDR2 as FQNEAQ (reference sequence). The covered CDR3 bases are TGTGCCAGCAGCATCGCACAGTTCTCTGGAAACACC. This codes for CASSIAQFSGNT. The CDR3 in full is CASSIAQFSGNTIYF.

By sample share, this clone is medium-sized. Sequencing ends 3 residues short of the CDR3 end; the germline J gene provides the rest. The rearrangement joins TRBV5-1 to TRBJ1-5, with D maybe TRBD1 (6 bases). In germline, CDR1 is SGHRS, CDR2 YFSETQ. The CDR3 totals 13 residues. Deletions cut 6 bases from V and 6 bases from J, with 13 bases between. CDR3 residues: CASKGDDAQPQHF. The CDR3 DNA, read in part, is TGCGCCAGCAAGGGGGACGATGCTCAGCCC.

This clone was observed many times. The sequenced fragment ends 3 residues before the CDR3 boundary, so the rest is inferred from the germline J gene. The V gene is TRBV5-1, the J gene TRBJ2-1; tentatively, D is TRBD2 (6 bases). The germline V and J ends were trimmed by 6 bases and 6 bases, with 16 bases remaining between them. Germline V gene data show CDR1 as SGHRS and CDR2 as YFSETQ. The CDR3 extends over 14 amino acids. CDR3 sequence reads: CASNPGRGINEQFF. Incomplete CDR3 DNA: TGCGCCAGCAACCCCGGGCGGGGAATCAATGAG.

This clone was seen many times. Read coverage stops 3 residues before the CDR3 terminus; the germline J gene supplies the remainder. The rearrangement links TRBV15 to TRBJ2-7; possible D gene TRBD1, 5 bases. Germline V gene sequence: CDR1 LNHNV, CDR2 YYDKDF (reference sequence). Trimming cost V 0 bases and J 3 bases, with 15 bases left between them. The CDR3 covers 16 residues. Partial CDR3 DNA: TGTGCCACCAGCAGAGATTGGGGCCACTTGGGCTACGAG. It is translated as CATSRDWGHLGYE. In full, the CDR3 reads CATSRDWGHLGYEQYF.

With regard to this clone: The read terminates 3 residues before the CDR3 end, so the remaining end is supplied by the germline J gene. The chain combines TRBV18 with TRBJ2-7; 8 nucleotides match TRBD1. The CDR3 spans 14 residues. Trimming took 4 bases from V and 4 from J; bases not matched to a gene: 6. Germline V gives CDR1 KGHSH, CDR2 LQKENI. The CDR3 bases that were read are TGTGCCAGCTCACAGTCCGGGACAGGATACGAG. Translating it yields CASSQSGTGYE. The entire CDR3 is CASSQSGTGYEQYF.

This clone is classed as large (0.1 to 1%). The observed sequence ends 3 residues before the CDR3 terminus, with the missing tail filled in from the germline J gene. V usage is TRBV9 and J usage is TRBJ1-6, with 11 positions matching TRBD1. Germline CDR1 is SGDLS and CDR2 is YYNGEE. The J segment lost 9 bases and the V segment lost 2 bases, leaving 10 bases of the junction unmatched. The CDR3 is 17 residues long. CDR3 protein: CASSVSSGQGASSPLHF. The sequenced CDR3 bases are TGTGCCAGCAGCGTCAGTAGCGGACAGGGGGCTTCTTCACCC.

This clone was seen repeatedly, ten times or more. The CDR3 loop reads CASSQGTGPYEQYF. The covered CDR3 bases are TGTGCCAGCTCACAAGGGACAGGACCCTACGAG. V and J are TRBV18 and TRBJ2-7; 8 bases map to TRBD1. The read terminates 3 residues ahead of where the CDR3 ends, so the germline J gene completes it. J was trimmed by 2 bases and V by 4 bases; bases with no gene match: 4. This CDR3 is built from 14 residues. The germline CDR1 and CDR2 sequences are KGHSH and LQKENI.